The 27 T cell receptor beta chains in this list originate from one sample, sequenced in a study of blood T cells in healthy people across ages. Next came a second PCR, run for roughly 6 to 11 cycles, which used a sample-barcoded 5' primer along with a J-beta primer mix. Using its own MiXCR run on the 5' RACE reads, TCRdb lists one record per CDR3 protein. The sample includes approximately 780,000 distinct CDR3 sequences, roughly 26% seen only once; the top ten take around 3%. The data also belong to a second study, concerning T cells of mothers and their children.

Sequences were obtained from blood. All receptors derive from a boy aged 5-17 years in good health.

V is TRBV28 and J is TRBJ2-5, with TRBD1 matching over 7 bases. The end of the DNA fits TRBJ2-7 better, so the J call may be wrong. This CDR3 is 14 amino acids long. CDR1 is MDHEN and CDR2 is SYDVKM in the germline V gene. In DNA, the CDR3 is TGTGCCAGCAGTTTAGCCAGGGGGATGTACGAGCAGTACTTC. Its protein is CASSLARGMYEQYF.

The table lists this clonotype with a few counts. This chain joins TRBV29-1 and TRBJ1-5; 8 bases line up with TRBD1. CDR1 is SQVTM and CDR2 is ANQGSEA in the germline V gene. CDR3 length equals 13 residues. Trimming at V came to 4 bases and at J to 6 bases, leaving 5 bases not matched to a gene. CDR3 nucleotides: TGCAGCGTTGCTGCAGGGGGCCGTCAGCCCCAGCATTTT. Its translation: CSVAAGGRQPQHF.

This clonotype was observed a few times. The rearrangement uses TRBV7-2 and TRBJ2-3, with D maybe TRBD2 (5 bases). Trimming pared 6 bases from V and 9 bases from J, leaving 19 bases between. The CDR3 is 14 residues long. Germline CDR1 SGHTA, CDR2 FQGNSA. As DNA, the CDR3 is TGTGCCAGCAGTAGTGGCCTAGCCCCTAGGACGCAGTATTTT. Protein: CASSSGLAPRTQYF.

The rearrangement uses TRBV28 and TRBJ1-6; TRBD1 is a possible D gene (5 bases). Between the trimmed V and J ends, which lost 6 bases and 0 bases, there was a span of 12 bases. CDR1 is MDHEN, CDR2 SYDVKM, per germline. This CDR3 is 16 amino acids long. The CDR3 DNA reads TGTGCCAGCAGGCAGGGTGGAAGCTCCTATAATTCACCCCTCCACTTT. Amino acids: CASRQGGSSYNSPLHF.

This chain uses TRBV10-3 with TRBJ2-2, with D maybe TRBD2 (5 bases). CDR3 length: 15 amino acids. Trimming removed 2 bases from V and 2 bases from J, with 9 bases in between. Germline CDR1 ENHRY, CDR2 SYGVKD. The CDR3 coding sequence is TGTGCCATCAGTGAGGACGGGGAAAACACCGGGGAGCTGTTTTTT. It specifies CAISEDGENTGELFF.

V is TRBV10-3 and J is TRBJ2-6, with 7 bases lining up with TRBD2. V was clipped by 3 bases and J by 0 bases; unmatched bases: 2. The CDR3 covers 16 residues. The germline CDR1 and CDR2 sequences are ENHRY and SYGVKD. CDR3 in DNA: TGTGCCATCAGTGATTGGGGGGGCTCTGGGGCCAACGTCCTGACTTTC. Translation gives CAISDWGGSGANVLTF.

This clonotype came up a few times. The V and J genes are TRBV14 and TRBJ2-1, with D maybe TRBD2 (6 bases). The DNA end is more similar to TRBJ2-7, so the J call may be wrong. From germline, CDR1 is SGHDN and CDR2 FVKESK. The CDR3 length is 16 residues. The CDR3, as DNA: TGTGCCAGCAGCCCCCTAGGTAGGACTATGGGCTACGAGCAGTACTTC. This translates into CASSPLGRTMGYEQYF.

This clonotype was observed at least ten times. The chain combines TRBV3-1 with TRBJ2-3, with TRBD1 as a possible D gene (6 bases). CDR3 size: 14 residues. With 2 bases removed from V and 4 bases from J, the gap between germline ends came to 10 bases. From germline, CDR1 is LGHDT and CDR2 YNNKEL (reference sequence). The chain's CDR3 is CASSQSAGADTQYF. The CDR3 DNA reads TGTGCCAGCAGCCAATCTGCAGGGGCAGATACGCAGTATTTT.

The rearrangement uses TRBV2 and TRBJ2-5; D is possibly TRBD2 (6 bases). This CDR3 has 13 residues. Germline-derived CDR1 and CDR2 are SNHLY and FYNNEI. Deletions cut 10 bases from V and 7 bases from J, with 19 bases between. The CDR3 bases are TGTGCCACCCAAACCACTAGCCGAGGGACCCAGTACTTC. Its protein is CATQTTSRGTQYF. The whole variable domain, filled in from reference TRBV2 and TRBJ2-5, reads EPEVTQTPSHQVTQMGQEVILRCVPISNHLYFYWYRQILGQKVEFLVSFYNNEISEKSEIFDDQFSVERPDGSNFTLKIRSTKLEDSAMYFCATQTTSRGTQYFGPGTRLLVL.

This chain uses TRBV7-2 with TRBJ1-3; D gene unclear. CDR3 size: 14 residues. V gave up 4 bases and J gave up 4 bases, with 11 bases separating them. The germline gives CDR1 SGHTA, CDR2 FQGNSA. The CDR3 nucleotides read TGTGCCAGCAGCTCAGACACGCGCGGAAACACCATATATTTT. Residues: CASSSDTRGNTIYF.

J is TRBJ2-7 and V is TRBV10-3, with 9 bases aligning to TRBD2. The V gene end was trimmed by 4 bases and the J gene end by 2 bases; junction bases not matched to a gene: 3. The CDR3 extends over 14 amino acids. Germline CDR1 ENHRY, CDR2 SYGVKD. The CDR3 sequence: CAISGLAGTYEQYF. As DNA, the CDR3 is TGTGCCATCAGTGGGCTAGCGGGGACCTACGAGCAGTACTTC.

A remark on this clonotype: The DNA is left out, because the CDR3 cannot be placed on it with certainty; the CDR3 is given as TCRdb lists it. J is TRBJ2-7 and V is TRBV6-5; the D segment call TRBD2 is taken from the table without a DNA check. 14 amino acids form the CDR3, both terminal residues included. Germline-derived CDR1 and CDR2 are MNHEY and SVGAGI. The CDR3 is CASSSSGPSGEQYF.

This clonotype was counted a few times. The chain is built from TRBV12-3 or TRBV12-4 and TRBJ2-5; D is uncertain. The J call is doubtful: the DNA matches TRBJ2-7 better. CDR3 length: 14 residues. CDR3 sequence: CASSPPTNAYEQYF. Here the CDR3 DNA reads TGTGCCAGCAGTCCCCCCACAAACGCCTACGAGCAGTACTTC.

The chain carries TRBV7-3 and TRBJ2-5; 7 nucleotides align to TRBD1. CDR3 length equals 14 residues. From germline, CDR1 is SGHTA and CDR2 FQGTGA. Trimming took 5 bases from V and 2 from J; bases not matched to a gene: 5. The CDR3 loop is CASSPQGQQETQYF. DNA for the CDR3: TGTGCCAGCAGCCCCCAGGGACAGCAAGAGACCCAGTACTTC.

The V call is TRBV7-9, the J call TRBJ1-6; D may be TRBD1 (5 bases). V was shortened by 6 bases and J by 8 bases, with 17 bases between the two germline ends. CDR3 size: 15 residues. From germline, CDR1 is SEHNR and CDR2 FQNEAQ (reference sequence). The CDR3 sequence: CASRGETEGYSPLHF. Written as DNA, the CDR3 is TGTGCCAGCAGAGGGGAGACGGAGGGATATTCACCCCTCCACTTT.

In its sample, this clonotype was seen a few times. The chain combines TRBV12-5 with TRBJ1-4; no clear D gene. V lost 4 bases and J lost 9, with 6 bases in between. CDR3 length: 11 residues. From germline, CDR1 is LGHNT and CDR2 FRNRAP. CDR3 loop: CASGSRQKLFF. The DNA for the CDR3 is TGTGCTAGTGGTTCCCGACAAAAACTGTTTTTT. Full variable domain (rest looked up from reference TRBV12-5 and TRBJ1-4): DARVTQTPRHKVTEMGQEVTMRCQPILGHNTVFWYRQTMMQGLELLAYFRNRAPLDDSGMPKDRFSAEMPDATLATLKIQPSEPRDSAVYFCASGSRQKLFFGSGTQLSVL.

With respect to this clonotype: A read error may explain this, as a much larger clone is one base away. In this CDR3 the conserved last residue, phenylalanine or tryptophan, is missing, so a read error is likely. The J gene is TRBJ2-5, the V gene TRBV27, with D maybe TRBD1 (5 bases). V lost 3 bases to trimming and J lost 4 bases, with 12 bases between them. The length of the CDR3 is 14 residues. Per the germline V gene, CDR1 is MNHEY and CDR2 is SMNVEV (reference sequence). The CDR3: CASSFQGQRETQYS. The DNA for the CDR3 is TGTGCCAGCAGTTTCCAAGGACAAAGAGAGACCCAGTACTCC.

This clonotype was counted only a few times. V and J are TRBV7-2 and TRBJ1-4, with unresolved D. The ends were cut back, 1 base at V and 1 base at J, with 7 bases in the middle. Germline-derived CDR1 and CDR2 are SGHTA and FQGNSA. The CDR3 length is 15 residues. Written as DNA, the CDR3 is TGTGCCAGCAGCTTAGACCTCGGAACTAATGAAAAACTGTTTTTT. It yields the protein CASSLDLGTNEKLFF. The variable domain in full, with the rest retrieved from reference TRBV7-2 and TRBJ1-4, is GAGVSQSPSNKVTEKGKDVELRCDPISGHTALYWYRQSLGQGLEFLIYFQGNSAPDKSGLPSDRFSAERTGGSVSTLTIQRTQQEDSAVYLCASSLDLGTNEKLFFGSGTQLSVL.

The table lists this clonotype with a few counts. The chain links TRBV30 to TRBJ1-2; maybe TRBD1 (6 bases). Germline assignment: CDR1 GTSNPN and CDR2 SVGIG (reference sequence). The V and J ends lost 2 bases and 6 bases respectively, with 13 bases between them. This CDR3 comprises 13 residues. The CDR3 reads CAWSPRQADGYTF. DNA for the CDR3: TGTGCCTGGAGTCCACGACAGGCCGATGGCTACACCTTC.

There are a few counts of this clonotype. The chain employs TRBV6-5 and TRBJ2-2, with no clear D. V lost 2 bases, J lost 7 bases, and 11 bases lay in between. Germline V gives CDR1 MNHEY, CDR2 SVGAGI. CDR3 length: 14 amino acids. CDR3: CASSYATPVGELFF. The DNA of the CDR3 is TGTGCCAGCAGTTACGCGACTCCCGTCGGGGAGCTGTTTTTT.

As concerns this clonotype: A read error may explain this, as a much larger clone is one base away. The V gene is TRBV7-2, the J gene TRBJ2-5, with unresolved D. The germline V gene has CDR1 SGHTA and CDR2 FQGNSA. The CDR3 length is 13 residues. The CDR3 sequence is CACSLNFQETQYF. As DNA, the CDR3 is TGTGCCTGCAGCTTGAACTTTCAAGAGACCCAGTACTTC.

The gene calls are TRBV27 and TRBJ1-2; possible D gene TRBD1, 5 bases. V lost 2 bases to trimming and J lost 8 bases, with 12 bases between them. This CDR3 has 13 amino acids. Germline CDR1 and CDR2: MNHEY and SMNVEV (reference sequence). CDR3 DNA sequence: TGTGCCAGCAGTTTAGTAGGGACGGGGGGCTACACCTTC. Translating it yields CASSLVGTGGYTF.

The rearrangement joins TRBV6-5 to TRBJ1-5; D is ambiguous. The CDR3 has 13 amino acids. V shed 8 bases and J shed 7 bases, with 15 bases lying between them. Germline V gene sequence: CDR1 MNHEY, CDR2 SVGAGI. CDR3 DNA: TGTGCCAGCGCTAATGAGCCGGGACAGCCCCAGCATTTT. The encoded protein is CASANEPGQPQHF.

In nucleotides, the CDR3 is TGCGCCAGCAGCTTGGTAGGTCTAGCCCTATACAATGAGCAGTTCTTC. This codes for CASSLVGLALYNEQFF. This chain connects TRBV5-1 to TRBJ2-7, with D possibly matching TRBD2 (5 bases). The end of the DNA aligns better with TRBJ2-1, so the J call may be wrong. The CDR3 covers 16 residues. The V gene's germline CDR1 is SGHRS and CDR2 YFSETQ.

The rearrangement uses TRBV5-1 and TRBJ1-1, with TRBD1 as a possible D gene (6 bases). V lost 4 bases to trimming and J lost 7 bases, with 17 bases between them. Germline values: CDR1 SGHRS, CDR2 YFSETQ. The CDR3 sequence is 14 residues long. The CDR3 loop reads CASSDPQGLGEAFF. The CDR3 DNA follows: TGCGCCAGCAGCGATCCCCAGGGGCTAGGTGAAGCTTTCTTT.

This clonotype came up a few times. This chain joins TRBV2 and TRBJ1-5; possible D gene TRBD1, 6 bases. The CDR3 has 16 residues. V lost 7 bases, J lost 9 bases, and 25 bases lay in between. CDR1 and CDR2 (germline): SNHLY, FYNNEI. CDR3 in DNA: TGTGCCAGCAATCCTGGGGGCAGGGATAAGGTGTTGCCCCAGCATTTT. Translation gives CASNPGGRDKVLPQHF.

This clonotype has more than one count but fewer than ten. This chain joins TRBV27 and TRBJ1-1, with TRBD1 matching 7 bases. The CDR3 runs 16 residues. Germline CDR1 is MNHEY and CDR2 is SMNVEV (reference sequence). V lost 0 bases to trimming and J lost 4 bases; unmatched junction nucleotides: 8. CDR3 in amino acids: CASSLSFGQELTEAFF. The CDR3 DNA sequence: TGTGCCAGCAGTTTATCGTTCGGACAGGAGCTCACTGAAGCTTTCTTT.